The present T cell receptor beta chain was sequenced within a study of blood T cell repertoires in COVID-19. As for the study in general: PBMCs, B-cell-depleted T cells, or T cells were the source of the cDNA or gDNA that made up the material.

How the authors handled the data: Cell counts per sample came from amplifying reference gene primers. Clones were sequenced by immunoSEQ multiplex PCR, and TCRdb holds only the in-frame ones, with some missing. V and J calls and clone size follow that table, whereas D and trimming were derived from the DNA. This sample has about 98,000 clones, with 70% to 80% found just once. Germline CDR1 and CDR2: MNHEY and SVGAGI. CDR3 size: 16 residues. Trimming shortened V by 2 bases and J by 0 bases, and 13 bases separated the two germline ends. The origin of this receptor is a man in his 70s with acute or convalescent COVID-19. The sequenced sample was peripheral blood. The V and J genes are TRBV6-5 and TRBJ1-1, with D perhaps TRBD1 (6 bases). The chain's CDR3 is CASSYGGRGMNTEAFF. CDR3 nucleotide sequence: TGTGCCAGCAGTTACGGAGGCAGGGGCATGAACACTGAAGCTTTCTTT.